The following is a TCR beta chain sequence with its context. This CDR3 has 19 residues. Germline V gene sequence: CDR1 SGHAT, CDR2 FQNNGV. The J segment lost 6 bases and the V segment lost 5 bases, leaving 17 bases of the junction unmatched. Libraries were prepared by immunoSEQ multiplex PCR; TCRdb keeps only in-frame clonotypes and omits some of them. The sample has 55,000 to 65,000 clones; 91% are singletons. The sample originates from a study of blood T cell repertoires in COVID-19. The sequence derives from a human donor in a cohort sampled during active COVID-19. V gene TRBV11-2 combines with J gene TRBJ2-1; 12 nucleotides agree with TRBD2. Material: peripheral blood. The CDR3 nucleotides read TGTGCCAGCAGCCCATTACGGACTAGCGGGACCAGAGGTCGCAATGAGCAGTTCTTC. Translating it yields CASSPLRTSGTRGRNEQFF. Complete variable domain (other parts from reference TRBV11-2 and TRBJ2-1): EAGVAQSPRYKIIEKRQSVAFWCNPISGHATLYWYQQILGQGPKLLIQFQNNGVVDDSQLPKDRFSAERLKGVDSTLKIQPAKLEDSAVYLCASSPLRTSGTRGRNEQFFGPGTRLTVL.